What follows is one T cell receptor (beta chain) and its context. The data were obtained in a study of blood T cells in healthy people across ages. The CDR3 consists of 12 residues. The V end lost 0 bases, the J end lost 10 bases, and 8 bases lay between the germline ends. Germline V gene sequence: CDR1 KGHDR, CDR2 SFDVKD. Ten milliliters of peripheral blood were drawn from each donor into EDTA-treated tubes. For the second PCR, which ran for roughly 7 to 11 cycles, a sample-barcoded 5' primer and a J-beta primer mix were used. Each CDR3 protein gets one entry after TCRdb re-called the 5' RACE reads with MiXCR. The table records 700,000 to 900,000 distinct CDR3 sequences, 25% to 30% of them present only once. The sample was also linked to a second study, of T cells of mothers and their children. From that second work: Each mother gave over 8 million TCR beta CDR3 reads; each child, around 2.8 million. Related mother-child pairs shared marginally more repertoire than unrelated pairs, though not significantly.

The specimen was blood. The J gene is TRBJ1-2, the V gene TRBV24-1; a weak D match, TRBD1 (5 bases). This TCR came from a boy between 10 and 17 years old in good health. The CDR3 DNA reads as TGTGCCACCAGTGATTTGGACAGTGACTACACCTTC. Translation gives CATSDLDSDYTF.